These 20 T cell receptor beta chains came from one sample sequenced in a study of cytomegalovirus exposure and HLA in healthy donors. The PCR ran on 60 Vbeta and 13 Jbeta primers. Clones were read by immunoSEQ multiplex PCR, and TCRdb kept only the in-frame ones, dropping some. This repertoire shows about 140,000 clones, around 77% found once; its top ten account for just under 1%. Specimen: PBMCs. These receptors were obtained from a young man in good health and CMV-seronegative.

This chain links TRBV27 with TRBJ1-2; no firm D call. Germline CDR1 is MNHEY and CDR2 is SMNVEV (reference sequence). This CDR3 is built from 13 residues. The V and J ends lost 2 bases and 4 bases respectively, with 8 bases between them. The CDR3, as DNA: TGTGCCAGCAGTTTAGGCATTTCCTATGGCTACACCTTC. Translated: CASSLGISYGYTF.

This chain connects TRBV5-5 to TRBJ2-6, with a weak D call TRBD1 (6 bases). Per the germline V gene, CDR1 is SGHKS and CDR2 is YYEKEE (reference sequence). V lost 1 base to trimming and J lost 2 bases, with 10 bases between them. The CDR3 has 16 residues. As DNA, the CDR3 is TGTGCCAGCAGCTTGATCGGGACAACTGGGGCCAACGTCCTGACTTTC. Translation gives CASSLIGTTGANVLTF.

The CDR3 loop is CASSQDYGGANTGELFF. The CDR3 DNA reads TGTGCCAGCAGCCAAGATTACGGGGGTGCCAACACCGGGGAGCTGTTTTTT. The J gene is TRBJ2-2, the V gene TRBV14; TRBD2 might be the D (6 bases). V was clipped by 0 bases and J by 2 bases, with 13 bases between them. The V gene's germline CDR1 is SGHDN and CDR2 FVKESK. This CDR3 comprises 17 residues. Supplemented by reference TRBV14 and TRBJ2-2, the full variable domain reads EAGVTQFPSHSVIEKGQTVTLRCDPISGHDNLYWYRRVMGKEIKFLLHFVKESKQDESGMPNNRFLAERTGGTYSTLKVQPAELEDSGVYFCASSQDYGGANTGELFFGEGSRLTVL.

The rearrangement joins TRBV19 to TRBJ1-6, with 10 bases fitting TRBD1. Germline V CDR1 and CDR2: LNHDA, SQIVND (reference sequence). The CDR3 length is 13 residues. The V segment lost 7 bases and the J segment 9 bases; nucleotides outside the gene matches: 3. CDR3 coding DNA: TGTGCCAGTATAGGGACAGGGGTTTCACCCCTCCACTTT. Its protein product is CASIGTGVSPLHF.

CDR3 nucleotides: TGTGCCAGCAGCGGGGGACTGCTCTCGTATGGCTACACCTTC. Amino acids: CASSGGLLSYGYTF. This chain links TRBV5-8 with TRBJ1-2; possibly TRBD1 for D (5 bases). V was trimmed by 4 bases and J by 5 bases, leaving 15 bases between them. Germline assignment: CDR1 SGHTS and CDR2 YDEGEE. CDR3 length: 14 residues.

The rearrangement links TRBV7-2 to TRBJ2-7, with D possibly TRBD2 on 6 matching bases. The CDR3 runs 14 residues. The V end lost 3 bases, the J end lost 6 bases, and 15 bases lay between the germline ends. Germline assignment: CDR1 SGHTA and CDR2 FQGNSA. DNA of the CDR3: TGTGCCAGCAGCTTTTTTAGCGGCCCTACCGAGCAGTACTTC. Translated, it gives CASSFFSGPTEQYF.

The chain carries TRBV6-6 and TRBJ2-7; 10 bases are shared with TRBD2. This CDR3 is 15 amino acids long. Per germline, CDR1 MNHNY and CDR2 SVGAGI (reference sequence). Losses at the gene ends were 6 bases for V and 4 bases for J; bases not matched to a gene: 9. CDR3 sequence: CASRRAGGLRYEQYF. Here the CDR3 DNA reads TGTGCCAGCAGAAGAGCGGGGGGGCTTCGATACGAGCAGTACTTC.

This chain joins TRBV27 and TRBJ2-7; 8 bases are a match to TRBD2. This CDR3 is 15 amino acids long. V dropped 8 bases and J dropped 4; count of bases not matched to a gene: 13. Germline V gives CDR1 MNHEY, CDR2 SMNVEV (reference sequence). This CDR3 reads CASHEDGGALYEQYF. The CDR3 DNA follows: TGTGCCAGCCACGAAGACGGGGGGGCCTTGTACGAGCAGTACTTC.

V is TRBV5-6 and J is TRBJ1-2; the D is unclear. The CDR3 is 12 residues long. The germline gives CDR1 SGHDT, CDR2 YYEEEE. V gave up 4 bases and J gave up 8 bases, with 12 bases separating them. In DNA form, the CDR3 reads TGTGCCAGCAGCCCCCAAGAGGGAGGCTACACCTTC. As protein: CASSPQEGGYTF.

The gene calls are TRBV5-1 and TRBJ2-7; the D gene is possibly TRBD1 (6 bases). This CDR3 has 14 residues. Between the trimmed V and J ends, which lost 7 bases and 5 bases, there was a span of 19 bases. CDR1 SGHRS and CDR2 YFSETQ come from the germline V gene. The CDR3 protein is CASRRASGQNEQYF. Written as DNA, the CDR3 is TGCGCCAGCCGTCGAGCCTCAGGACAGAACGAGCAGTACTTC.

V gene TRBV28 combines with J gene TRBJ1-4; 11 bases agree with TRBD1. The CDR3 has 17 amino acids. The trim removed 2 bases at V and 0 bases at J, leaving 2 bases unmatched. Germline V gives CDR1 MDHEN, CDR2 SYDVKM. CDR3 DNA: TGTGCCAGCAGTTTACCGGGACAGGGGGCAACTAATGAAAAACTGTTTTTT. Its protein is CASSLPGQGATNEKLFF. The full variable domain, rest sourced from reference TRBV28 and TRBJ1-4, is DVKVTQSSRYLVKRTGEKVFLECVQDMDHENMFWYRQDPGLGLRLIYFSYDVKMKEKGDIPEGYSVSREKKERFSLILESASTNQTSMYLCASSLPGQGATNEKLFFGSGTQLSVL.

The chain employs TRBV5-1 and TRBJ1-4; a weak D match, TRBD1 (5 bases). The CDR3 has 15 residues. Trimming took off 1 base at V and 6 bases at J, with 13 bases between the two ends. Germline CDR1 SGHRS, CDR2 YFSETQ. The CDR3 DNA reads TGCGCCAGCAGCTTGCGTCGGGGCGGGGATGAAAAACTGTTTTTT. Encoded protein: CASSLRRGGDEKLFF.

The chain uses TRBV6-6 and TRBJ1-4, with no clear D. There are 14 residues in the CDR3. Looked up from germline, CDR1 is MNHNY and CDR2 is SVGAGI (reference sequence). The V gene lost 5 bases and the J gene lost 0 bases, with 7 bases spanning the gap. Written as DNA, the CDR3 is TGTGCCAGCAGTCACAGAGCAACTAATGAAAAACTGTTTTTT. As protein: CASSHRATNEKLFF.

This chain links TRBV7-2 with TRBJ1-1; D perhaps matches TRBD1 (6 bases). Deletions cut 7 bases from V and 0 bases from J, with 12 bases between. The CDR3 has 14 amino acids. Germline V gene data show CDR1 as SGHTA and CDR2 as FQGNSA. CDR3: CASTVDRMNTEAFF. The DNA for the CDR3 is TGTGCCAGCACCGTAGACAGGATGAACACTGAAGCTTTCTTT.

This sequence joins TRBV6-1 and TRBJ2-2; 7 bases agree with TRBD1. The V gene end was trimmed by 7 bases and the J gene end by 6 bases; junction bases not matched to a gene: 8. The length of the CDR3 is 14 residues. Germline assignment: CDR1 MNHNS and CDR2 SASEGT. In nucleotides, the CDR3 is TGTGCCAGCACGACAGGGTTGGAGGCCGGGGAGCTGTTTTTT. Protein sequence: CASTTGLEAGELFF.

The V gene is TRBV6-5, the J gene TRBJ1-2; maybe TRBD1 (6 bases). Trimming pared 6 bases from V and 2 bases from J, leaving 10 bases between. Looked up from germline, CDR1 is MNHEY and CDR2 is SVGAGI. The CDR3 consists of 13 residues. CDR3 protein: CASSTTGNYGYTF. The CDR3 DNA reads TGTGCCAGCAGCACTACAGGGAACTATGGCTACACCTTC.

The rearrangement links TRBV6-1 to TRBJ1-1, with TRBD1 matching 7 bases. The CDR3 has 13 residues. The trim removed 4 bases at V and 6 bases at J, leaving 5 bases unmatched. CDR1 and CDR2 (germline): MNHNS, SASEGT. CDR3 in DNA: TGTGCCAGCAGTGGGCAGGGGGTTCCTGAAGCTTTCTTT. It encodes CASSGQGVPEAFF.

J is TRBJ1-3 and V is TRBV11-2; D gene ambiguous. Trimming removed 0 bases from V and 2 bases from J, with 14 bases in between. The CDR3 length is 17 residues. The germline V gene has CDR1 SGHAT and CDR2 FQNNGV. CDR3 protein: CASSLDLLGIAGNTIYF. The CDR3 DNA sequence: TGTGCCAGCAGCTTAGATCTATTGGGCATCGCTGGAAACACCATATATTTT.

The chain carries TRBV7-9 and TRBJ1-2; possibly TRBD1 for D (6 bases). Trimming pared 11 bases from V and 3 bases from J, leaving 16 bases between. The germline V gene encodes CDR1 SEHNR and CDR2 FQNEAQ (reference sequence). The CDR3 runs 13 residues. The CDR3 sequence is CAGEVQGDYGYTF. CDR3 nucleotides: TGTGCCGGAGAAGTACAGGGCGACTATGGCTACACCTTC.

The genes are TRBV9 and TRBJ2-5; weak D call: TRBD1 (5 bases). The end of the DNA is better explained by TRBJ2-7, so the J call may be wrong. This CDR3 has 12 residues. Germline values: CDR1 SGDLS, CDR2 YYNGEE. Here the CDR3 reads CASSKGPYEQYF. CDR3 nucleotides: TGTGCCAGCAGCAAGGGGCCCTACGAGCAGTACTTC.